What follows are 27 T cell receptor beta chains derived from one specimen sequenced in a study of TIL therapy for anti-PD-1-resistant metastatic lung cancer. This was the immunoSEQ v3 assay. The assay was immunoSEQ multiplex PCR, and TCRdb's table has in-frame clones only and misses some. The sample has about 95,000 clones; roughly 65% are singletons. Time point described: pre-treatment sample, taken before nivolumab and TIL therapy. The tumor samples were excised metastases, mostly pleural nodules or supraclavicular lymph nodes. The sample here was tumor tissue, taken at baseline. These receptors all come from a person aged 25-85 years with non-small cell lung cancer.

CDR3 DNA sequence: TGTGCCAGCCGGGACACCATCTACGAGCAGTACTTC. Translated: CASRDTIYEQYF. The gene calls are TRBV28 and TRBJ2-7, with D possibly being TRBD1 (6 bases). Germline loops: CDR1 MDHEN, CDR2 SYDVKM. The CDR3 loop spans 12 amino acids. V gave up 8 bases and J gave up 3 bases, with 11 bases separating them. The full variable domain, its missing parts supplied by reference TRBV28 and TRBJ2-7, is DVKVTQSSRYLVKRTGEKVFLECVQDMDHENMFWYRQDPGLGLRLIYFSYDVKMKEKGDIPEGYSVSREKKERFSLILESASTNQTSMYLCASRDTIYEQYFGPGTRLTVT.

The chain links TRBV25-1 to TRBJ2-7, with 7 bases aligning to TRBD1. Germline V gene lookup returns CDR1 MGHDK and CDR2 SYGVNS. The V segment lost 5 bases and the J segment 4 bases; nucleotides outside the gene matches: 5. This CDR3 is built from 13 residues. Here the CDR3 DNA reads TGTGCCAGCAGTACAGGGACAGTTTACGAGCAGTACTTC. Residues: CASSTGTVYEQYF.

This clone was seen just once. The chain employs TRBV5-8 and TRBJ1-1; TRBD1 is a possible D gene (6 bases). The V gene's germline CDR1 is SGHTS and CDR2 YDEGEE. V shed 0 bases and J shed 0 bases, with 12 bases lying between them. The CDR3 runs 16 residues. The CDR3 sequence: CASSLGAGTLNTEAFF. CDR3 DNA: TGTGCCAGCAGCTTGGGGGCCGGGACACTGAACACTGAAGCTTTCTTT.

This clone was counted a few times. The chain links TRBV18 to TRBJ1-3; D is unresolved. Trimming cost V 3 bases and J 0 bases, with 12 bases left between them. Germline lookup yields CDR1 KGHSH and CDR2 LQKENI. The CDR3 is 16 residues long. As DNA, the CDR3 is TGTGCCAGCTCACCTTCCGGCCCAGTCTCTGGAAACACCATATATTTT. This gives the protein CASSPSGPVSGNTIYF. The variable domain in full, with the rest retrieved from reference TRBV18 and TRBJ1-3, is NAGVMQNPRHLVRRRGQEARLRCSPMKGHSHVYWYRQLPEEGLKFMVYLQKENIIDESGMPKERFSAEFPKEGPSILRIQQVVRGDSAAYFCASSPSGPVSGNTIYFGEGSWLTVV.

J is TRBJ2-3 and V is TRBV27, with a possible D match to TRBD2 (6 bases). CDR1 and CDR2 (germline): MNHEY, SMNVEV (reference sequence). This CDR3 region has 15 residues. V was pared by 5 bases and J by 3 bases, with 15 bases between. DNA of the CDR3: TGTGCCAGCAGTCCGCGACCGGGACTTACAGATACGCAGTATTTT. Its protein product is CASSPRPGLTDTQYF.

The rearrangement joins TRBV3-1 (or the pseudogene TRBV3-2) to TRBJ1-2, with 8 bases fitting TRBD1. The CDR3 sequence is 15 residues long. The germline V gene encodes CDR1 LGHDT and CDR2 YNNKEL (reference sequence). V trimming: 4 bases; J trimming: 4 bases; junction bases outside the gene matches: 8. CDR3 region: CASSRRQGTAYGYTF. CDR3 sequence (DNA): TGTGCCAGCAGCCGCCGACAGGGGACTGCCTATGGCTACACCTTC.

Of note for this clone: The same CDR3 can be traced to other DNA sequences in this sample. This CDR3 is CASSPDSYEQYF. The CDR3 DNA reads as TGTGCCAGCTCCCCGGACAGTTACGAGCAGTACTTC. V and J are TRBV18 and TRBJ2-7; TRBD1 is a possible D gene (6 bases). V lost 6 bases and J lost 4, with 10 bases in between. In germline, CDR1 is KGHSH, CDR2 LQKENI. The CDR3 spans 12 residues.

V usage is TRBV7-6 and J usage is TRBJ2-3, with D possibly matching TRBD1 (6 bases). Germline values: CDR1 SGHVS, CDR2 FNYEAQ. The V end was cut by 3 bases, the J end by 3 bases, with 13 bases between. This CDR3 has 15 amino acids. In DNA form, the CDR3 reads TGTGCCAGCAGCTTTCAACAGGGCGTGACAGATACGCAGTATTTT. Its translation: CASSFQQGVTDTQYF.

The V call is TRBV27, the J call TRBJ2-7; the match to TRBD1 covers 7 bases. The CDR3 totals 13 residues. V lost 7 bases and J lost 3; bases outside the gene matches: 6. Germline V CDR1 and CDR2: MNHEY, SMNVEV (reference sequence). CDR3 nucleotide sequence: TGTGCCAGCAAGAAGACAGGGAGCTACGAGCAGTACTTC. Translated, it gives CASKKTGSYEQYF.

This clone was observed a handful of times. The genes are TRBV4-3 and TRBJ2-7; TRBD1 is a possible D gene (6 bases). This CDR3 comprises 15 residues. V was trimmed by 3 bases and J by 2 bases, leaving 14 bases between them. Germline-derived CDR1 and CDR2 are LGHNA and YSLEER. This CDR3 is CASSHDSDRAYEQYF. The CDR3 coding sequence is TGCGCCAGCAGCCATGACTCGGACAGAGCCTACGAGCAGTACTTC.

This clone has a handful of counts. This chain connects TRBV7-9 to TRBJ1-5; D is unresolved. Trimming left V 4 bases short and J 1 base short, with 8 bases between. Germline CDR1 SEHNR, CDR2 FQNEAQ (reference sequence). This CDR3 is built from 14 residues. This CDR3 is CASSYPGSNQPQHF. The CDR3 DNA is TGTGCCAGCAGCTACCCTGGAAGCAATCAGCCCCAGCATTTT.

The V call is TRBV7-8, the J call TRBJ2-3; D unclear. Germline V gives CDR1 SGHVS, CDR2 FQNEAQ. The CDR3 is 14 amino acids. Trimming removed 0 bases from V and 9 bases from J, with 13 bases in between. The CDR3 here is CASSLAHQVGTQYF. The CDR3 DNA follows: TGTGCCAGCAGCTTAGCGCATCAGGTTGGGACGCAGTATTTT.

The chain employs TRBV18 and TRBJ2-7; D perhaps matches TRBD2 (6 bases). Trimming pared 6 bases from V and 0 bases from J, leaving 18 bases between. Germline lookup yields CDR1 KGHSH and CDR2 LQKENI. The CDR3 is 16 amino acids. The CDR3 nucleotides are TGTGCCAGCTCCGGGGTACTAGCTGCAAACTCCTACGAGCAGTACTTC. Its protein is CASSGVLAANSYEQYF. The full variable domain, rest sourced from reference TRBV18 and TRBJ2-7, is NAGVMQNPRHLVRRRGQEARLRCSPMKGHSHVYWYRQLPEEGLKFMVYLQKENIIDESGMPKERFSAEFPKEGPSILRIQQVVRGDSAAYFCASSGVLAANSYEQYFGPGTRLTVT.

The chain carries TRBV10-3 and TRBJ1-4; TRBD1 agrees at 7 bases. Germline values: CDR1 ENHRY, CDR2 SYGVKD. The CDR3 is 16 amino acids. V was pared by 2 bases and J by 2 bases, with 5 bases of the junction left unmatched. CDR3 in amino acids: CAISEPTGSTNEKLFF. Written as DNA, the CDR3 is TGTGCCATCAGTGAGCCGACAGGGAGTACTAATGAAAAACTGTTTTTT.

The chain joins TRBV7-3 to TRBJ2-1; TRBD2 matches 8 bases. The ends lost 2 bases at V and 8 bases at J; junction bases unmatched: 14. CDR3 length equals 17 residues. Germline V gene sequence: CDR1 SGHTA, CDR2 FQGTGA. CDR3 amino acids: CASSLAPTGGGPDEQFF. For the CDR3, the DNA is TGTGCCAGCAGCTTAGCCCCGACGGGCGGGGGGCCGGATGAGCAGTTCTTC.

In this sample, this clone turned up once. The chain uses TRBV28 and TRBJ1-2, with D tentatively TRBD1 (5 bases). Trimming stripped 1 base from V and 4 bases from J, with 10 bases between. The germline CDR1 and CDR2 sequences are MDHEN and SYDVKM. This CDR3 is 14 amino acids long. This CDR3 is CASSLSAGTYGYTF. CDR3 coding DNA: TGTGCCAGCAGTTTATCCGCAGGGACCTATGGCTACACCTTC.

The table lists this clone with a count of one. The V call is TRBV5-6, the J call TRBJ2-3; D gene ambiguous. The germline CDR1 and CDR2 sequences are SGHDT and YYEEEE. Trimming removed 2 bases at V and 1 base at J, with 8 bases between. The CDR3 is 14 residues long. CDR3 protein: CASSFLRGTDTQYF. CDR3 nucleotide sequence: TGTGCCAGCAGCTTTCTTAGGGGCACAGATACGCAGTATTTT.

The chain recombines TRBV10-3 with TRBJ2-1; weak D call: TRBD2 (6 bases). This CDR3 has 15 residues. V lost 2 bases, J lost 0 bases, and 8 bases lay in between. Germline V CDR1 and CDR2: ENHRY, SYGVKD. The CDR3 reads CAISEPDYSYNEQFF. CDR3 DNA: TGTGCCATCAGTGAGCCGGACTACTCCTACAATGAGCAGTTCTTC.

The chain has TRBV7-9 and TRBJ2-2; D uncertain. Germline V gives CDR1 SEHNR, CDR2 FQNEAQ (reference sequence). Trimming pared 1 base from V and 0 bases from J, leaving 3 bases between. CDR3 length: 14 amino acids. The chain's CDR3 is CASSLVPNTGELFF. In DNA, the CDR3 is TGTGCCAGCAGCTTAGTTCCGAACACCGGGGAGCTGTTTTTT.

This clone came up a few times. CDR3 DNA: TGTGCCAGCAGTCCCCGGACCCTCTCTGGGGCCAACGTCCTGACTTTC. Amino acid sequence: CASSPRTLSGANVLTF. This rearrangement joins TRBV6-2 or TRBV6-3 to TRBJ2-6, with D hard to call. V was pared by 5 bases and J by 0 bases, with 11 bases between. The CDR3 sequence is 16 residues long. The germline V gene has CDR1 MNHEY and CDR2 SVGEGT.

The chain links TRBV6-5 to TRBJ2-1; 8 nucleotides line up with TRBD2. Germline V gives CDR1 MNHEY, CDR2 SVGAGI. Trimming at V came to 11 bases and at J to 7 bases, leaving 10 bases not matched to a gene. This CDR3 has 13 residues. The CDR3: CAGGAGGVNEQFF. The CDR3 DNA follows: TGTGCCGGGGGGGCGGGAGGAGTAAATGAGCAGTTCTTC.

The genes are TRBV7-2 and TRBJ2-2; 7 bases are a match to TRBD1. This CDR3 comprises 15 residues. With V trimmed by 5 bases and J by 6 bases, 9 bases remained unmatched. Germline V lookup: CDR1 SGHTA, CDR2 FQGNSA. CDR3 DNA sequence: TGTGCCAGCAGCAAACGGACAGGTACCGCCGGGGAGCTGTTTTTT. Translating gives CASSKRTGTAGELFF. The variable domain in full, completed from reference TRBV7-2 and TRBJ2-2, reads GAGVSQSPSNKVTEKGKDVELRCDPISGHTALYWYRQSLGQGLEFLIYFQGNSAPDKSGLPSDRFSAERTGGSVSTLTIQRTQQEDSAVYLCASSKRTGTAGELFFGEGSRLTVL.

The chain employs TRBV2 and TRBJ2-3; the match to TRBD2 covers 8 bases. The germline CDR1 and CDR2 sequences are SNHLY and FYNNEI. The CDR3 has 16 residues. V lost 6 bases to trimming and J lost 1 base; unmatched junction nucleotides: 9. DNA of the CDR3: TGTGCCAGCAGCGACGCGGGACTAGATGGCACAGATACGCAGTATTTT. Encoded protein: CASSDAGLDGTDTQYF.

The CDR3: CASSLVSGPNYGELFF. In DNA, the CDR3 is TGTGCCAGCAGCTTGGTTAGCGGGCCCAATTACGGGGAGCTGTTTTTT. The chain carries TRBV5-4 and TRBJ2-2, with 7 bases that match TRBD2. CDR1 is SGHNT, CDR2 YYREEE, per germline (reference sequence). V shed 0 bases, J shed 7 bases, and the junction held 9 bases outside the gene matches. The CDR3 is made up of 16 amino acids.

This clone was picked up one time. The chain combines TRBV3-1 (or the pseudogene TRBV3-2) with TRBJ2-3; tentatively, D is TRBD2 (6 bases). V was trimmed by 6 bases and J by 0 bases, leaving 13 bases between them. Germline V lookup: CDR1 LGHDT, CDR2 YNNKEL (reference sequence). This CDR3 comprises 15 residues. CDR3: CASSRGAGSTDTQYF. CDR3 sequence (DNA): TGTGCCAGCAGTCGCGGGGCGGGGAGCACAGATACGCAGTATTTT.

The J gene is TRBJ1-4, the V gene TRBV7-8; D ambiguous. CDR1 SGHVS and CDR2 FQNEAQ come from the germline V gene. This CDR3 comprises 13 residues. Between the trimmed V and J ends, which lost 2 bases and 7 bases, there was a span of 8 bases. The CDR3 here is CASSLSPSEKLFF. As DNA, the CDR3 is TGTGCCAGCAGCTTATCCCCAAGTGAAAAACTGTTTTTT.

This clone has a handful of counts. This chain joins TRBV5-8 and TRBJ1-4; no clear D gene. From germline, CDR1 is SGHTS and CDR2 YDEGEE. The CDR3 sequence is 11 residues long. V lost 1 base to trimming and J lost 11 bases, with 6 bases between them. The DNA of the CDR3 is TGTGCCAGCAGCTTGCCTAGGAAACTGTTTTTT. Protein: CASSLPRKLFF.